The clone carrying this TCR beta chain appeared a few times. Antigen specificity is unknown. The TCR beta CDR3 regions underwent amplification from RNA transcripts. Second-round multiplex PCR followed a first-round RT-PCR using HTBI primers. TCRdb called the multiplex PCR reads again in MiXCR, with one record for every CDR3 protein. This table has about 480,000 distinct CDR3 sequences, 13% to 15% appearing once. The data stem from a study of Graves' ophthalmopathy and Graves' hyperthyroidism. Each donor who had ophthalmopathy showed moderate-to-severe activity, a CAS of ≥3, a NOSPECS of ≥4, and a duration under 3 months. Study results and caveats: With over 85% sensitivity and roughly 80% specificity, a 13-signature model separated ophthalmopathy from stable hyperthyroidism.

Germline V gene sequence: CDR1 GTSNPN, CDR2 SVGIG (reference sequence). The CDR3 totals 17 residues. Between the trimmed V and J ends, which lost 2 bases and 5 bases, there was a span of 22 bases. The sequenced sample consisted of blood. The sequence was obtained from a woman aged 30 to 39 with Graves' ophthalmopathy. This rearrangement joins TRBV30 to TRBJ1-5; D may be TRBD1 (5 bases). This CDR3 reads CAWSHPGWSRDDQPQHF. CDR3 DNA: TGTGCCTGGAGTCACCCGGGATGGAGCCGGGACGATCAGCCCCAGCATTTT.